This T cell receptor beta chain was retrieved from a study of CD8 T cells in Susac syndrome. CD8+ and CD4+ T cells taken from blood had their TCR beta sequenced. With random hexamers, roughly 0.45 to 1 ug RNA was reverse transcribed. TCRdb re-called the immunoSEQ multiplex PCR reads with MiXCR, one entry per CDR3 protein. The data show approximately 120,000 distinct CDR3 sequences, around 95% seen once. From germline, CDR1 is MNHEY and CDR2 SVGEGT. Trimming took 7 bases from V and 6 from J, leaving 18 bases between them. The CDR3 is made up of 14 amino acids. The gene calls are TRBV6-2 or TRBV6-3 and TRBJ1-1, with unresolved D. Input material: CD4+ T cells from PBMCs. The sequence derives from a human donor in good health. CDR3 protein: CASTPIGVRSEAFF. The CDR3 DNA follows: TGTGCCAGCACCCCCATTGGGGTCAGATCTGAAGCTTTCTTT.